What follows are 5 T cell receptor beta chains derived from one specimen sequenced in a study of naive and memory T cell subsets. An equimolar mix of two oligonucleotides served as the beta constant-region primer for TRBC1 and TRBC2. TCRdb re-analysed the UMI-ligation and nested PCR reads in MiXCR, keeping a single row per CDR3 protein. This sample has 100,000 or so distinct CDR3 sequences; roughly 7% occur once, and the top ten carry about 1.6%. Sequenced sample: central memory CD4+ T cells from blood. The source of these receptors is a human donor in good health.

This clonotype turned up a few times. V is TRBV12-3 or TRBV12-4 and J is TRBJ2-1, with D hard to call. V lost 3 bases and J 6 bases, leaving 12 bases between the germline ends. CDR3 size: 14 residues. The CDR3 bases are TGTGCCAGCAGTTTCCAAATTAGGGCCAATGAGCAGTTCTTC. This encodes CASSFQIRANEQFF.

This clonotype was recorded many times. V gene TRBV27 combines with J gene TRBJ2-7; D is unresolved. The germline CDR1 and CDR2 sequences are MNHEY and SMNVEV (reference sequence). CDR3 length equals 13 residues. Trimming shortened V by 4 bases and J by 5 bases, and 12 bases separated the two germline ends. Written as DNA, the CDR3 is TGTGCCAGCAGTTGGGGTCTAGGGAACGAGCAGTACTTC. Protein: CASSWGLGNEQYF.

There are many counts of this clonotype. The chain recombines TRBV6-2 or TRBV6-3 with TRBJ2-3; TRBD1 might be the D (6 bases). CDR1 MNHEY and CDR2 SVGEGT come from the germline V gene. The V and J ends lost 6 bases and 6 bases respectively, with 16 bases between them. The CDR3 is made up of 14 amino acids. The CDR3 is CASSSGQPGDTQYF. CDR3 nucleotide sequence: TGTGCCAGCAGCTCCGGACAGCCGGGGGATACGCAGTATTTT.

The chain carries TRBV7-8 and TRBJ2-3, with 7 nucleotides matching TRBD2. Unmatched junction bases numbered 10, after V lost 1 base and J lost 3 bases. This CDR3 has 17 amino acids. Germline V gene sequence: CDR1 SGHVS, CDR2 FQNEAQ. The CDR3: CASSLGSSGVSTDTQYF. CDR3 nucleotide sequence: TGTGCCAGCAGCTTAGGGTCTAGCGGTGTGAGTACAGATACGCAGTATTTT.

This clonotype was seen repeatedly, ten times or more. This rearrangement joins TRBV4-3 to TRBJ1-4; D is uncertain. The CDR3 has 16 amino acids. V lost 1 base, J lost 5 bases, and 14 bases lay in between. Looked up from germline, CDR1 is LGHNA and CDR2 is YSLEER. CDR3 DNA sequence: TGCGCCAGCAGCCAAGCCGTGGGAGCGAGAAATGAAAAACTGTTTTTT. Its translation: CASSQAVGARNEKLFF.